Only a few counts were recorded for the clone carrying this T cell receptor beta chain. The record originates from a study of patients and donors after allogeneic stem cell transplantation. MiXCR, applied by TCRdb to the RT-PCR reads, yields one record per CDR3 protein. This sample has about 110,000 distinct CDR3 sequences, with 35% found just once. Trimming cost V 3 bases and J 0 bases, with 8 bases left between them. CDR3 length: 13 amino acids. The germline V gene has CDR1 GTSNPN and CDR2 SVGIG (reference sequence). This chain uses TRBV30 with TRBJ1-1; D is unresolved. The receptor's source is a human donor who was either an allogeneic HSCT recipient or a stem cell or donor lymphocyte infusion donor (not recorded which). It is not recorded whose cells these are; they may come from a transplant donor. The sample was blood, either unsorted or a sorted T cell fraction (not recorded which). CDR3 sequence: CAWSGSMNTEAFF. In nucleotides, the CDR3 is TGTGCCTGGAGCGGGAGCATGAACACTGAAGCTTTCTTT.